This is a list of T cell receptor beta chains from one sample in a study of PD-1 blockade in classical Hodgkin lymphoma. Here immunoSEQ multiplex PCR was the method, and the copy in TCRdb shows in-frame clones only, minus some. This repertoire shows approximately 30,000 clones, approximately 90% found once; its top ten account for about 4%. Sequences were obtained from peripheral blood mononuclear cells (PBMCs). These receptors all come from a human donor with classical Hodgkin lymphoma. The CDR3 runs from the conserved cysteine through the conserved F or W. The D gene is left open where the match is weak. The size entry is marked missing in some rows and otherwise reads once, few, many or a size class.

d_call,v_call,clone_size,j_call,cdr3_aa,cdr3_nt
NA,TRBV6-1,NA,TRBJ1-1,CASSEMGLGEAFF,TGTGCCAGCAGTGAAATGGGACTTGGGGAAGCTTTCTTT
NA,TRBV7-8,NA,TRBJ1-4,CASSWETRQKLFF,TGTGCCAGCAGCTGGGAAACCCGACAGAAACTGTTTTTT
TRBD2,TRBV5-1,NA,TRBJ2-7,CASGRASYEQYF,TGCGCCAGCGGGAGGGCCTCCTACGAGCAGTACTTC
NA,TRBV5-1,NA,TRBJ2-3,CASSLASTDTQYF,TGCGCCAGCAGCTTGGCGAGCACAGATACGCAGTATTTT
TRBD1,TRBV5-8,NA,TRBJ2-7,CASSLLGGAVHEQYF,TGTGCCAGCAGCTTGTTAGGGGGCGCAGTCCACGAGCAGTACTTC
TRBD1,TRBV7-2,NA,TRBJ2-1,CASRPRGQGIDEQFF,TGTGCCAGCAGACCGAGGGGACAGGGTATAGATGAGCAGTTCTTC
TRBD1,TRBV5-4,NA,TRBJ1-2,CASSLRRGTGASYTF,TGTGCCAGCAGCTTGAGAAGAGGGACAGGAGCGAGCTACACCTTC
TRBD1,TRBV7-7,once,TRBJ2-1,CASSSGQGGWNEQFF,TGTGCCAGCAGCTCTGGACAGGGAGGATGGAATGAGCAGTTCTTC
NA,TRBV7-6,NA,TRBJ1-4,CASSLGRASGEKLFF,TGTGCCAGCAGCTTAGGGAGGGCCTCCGGGGAAAAACTGTTTTTT
NA,TRBV13,NA,TRBJ1-1,CASRPDGNTEAFF,TGTGCCAGCAGACCGGACGGGAACACTGAAGCTTTCTTT
NA,TRBV4-3,NA,TRBJ1-1,CASSPLGGGHTEAFF,TGCGCCAGCAGCCCGCTCGGCGGGGGCCACACTGAAGCTTTCTTT
NA,TRBV7-9,NA,TRBJ2-5,CASSFSGAIWEETQYF,TGTGCCAGCAGCTTTTCGGGGGCCATTTGGGAAGAGACCCAGTACTTC
TRBD2,TRBV10-3,NA,TRBJ2-1,CAISRLAGPRSAYNEQFF,TGTGCCATCAGCAGACTAGCGGGCCCCCGATCAGCGTACAATGAGCAGTTCTTC
NA,TRBV30,NA,TRBJ1-1,CAWSVKGRQPNTEAFF,TGTGCCTGGAGTGTAAAAGGGCGACAGCCGAACACTGAAGCTTTCTTT
NA,TRBV6-4,NA,TRBJ1-1,CASSVEGGSTEAFF,TGTGCCAGCAGTGTTGAGGGAGGGAGCACTGAAGCTTTCTTT
NA,TRBV6-5,NA,TRBJ1-5,CASSYSMGFQPQHF,TGTGCCAGCAGTTACTCGATGGGGTTTCAGCCCCAGCATTTT
NA,TRBV7-8,NA,TRBJ2-5,CASSPTGGVPETQYF,TGTGCCAGCAGCCCCACTGGGGGAGTACCGGAGACCCAGTACTTC
NA,TRBV7-6,once,TRBJ2-5,CASSLQLGGTQYF,TGTGCCAGCAGCTTACAATTGGGGGGGACCCAGTACTTC
NA,TRBV28,NA,TRBJ1-3,CASSFGGTGNTIYF,TGTGCCAGCAGTTTTGGGGGGACTGGAAACACCATATATTTT
TRBD1,TRBV2,NA,TRBJ1-2,CASSQFTGTGNGYTF,TGTGCCAGCAGTCAATTCACCGGGACAGGGAATGGCTACACCTTC
NA,TRBV7-9,NA,TRBJ2-2,CASSSNDGNTGELFF,TGTGCCAGCAGCTCAAATGACGGGAACACCGGGGAGCTGTTTTTT
NA,TRBV18,NA,TRBJ1-1,CASSPLPGQNTEAFF,TGTGCCAGCTCACCACTTCCGGGACAGAACACTGAAGCTTTCTTT
NA,TRBV5-1,NA,TRBJ2-7,CASSSAMGGAGGEQYF,TGCGCCAGCAGCTCCGCAATGGGCGGGGCAGGGGGCGAGCAGTACTTC
TRBD1,TRBV7-9,NA,TRBJ2-7,CASSVTLQGNEQYF,TGTGCCAGCAGCGTCACCCTACAGGGGAACGAGCAGTACTTC
TRBD2,TRBV10-3,NA,TRBJ2-7,CAGGREYEQYF,TGTGCGGGCGGGAGAGAATACGAGCAGTACTTC
TRBD1,TRBV2,NA,TRBJ2-3,CASSEGQGAVDTQYF,TGTGCCAGCAGTGAGGGACAGGGGGCGGTAGATACGCAGTATTTT
TRBD1,TRBV30,NA,TRBJ1-6,CAWRTGDRSPLHF,TGTGCCTGGAGGACAGGGGATAGATCACCCCTCCACTTT
NA,TRBV2,NA,TRBJ2-1,CASSLDGLSSYNEQFF,TGTGCCAGCAGTTTGGACGGCCTGAGTTCCTACAATGAGCAGTTCTTC
NA,TRBV6-5,NA,TRBJ2-4,CASSSGPRAKNIQYF,TGTGCCAGCAGTTCAGGGCCTAGGGCCAAAAACATTCAGTACTTC
NA,TRBV5-4,once,TRBJ2-7,CASSPTGAAGRYEQYF,TGTGCCAGCAGCCCCACGGGGGCAGCGGGACGCTACGAGCAGTACTTC
NA,TRBV7-2,once,TRBJ2-7,CASSSRGGPTYEQYF,TGTGCCAGCAGCTCACGGGGAGGCCCAACCTACGAGCAGTACTTC
TRBD2,TRBV19,once,TRBJ2-3,CASSRGLAGGTDTQYF,TGTGCCAGTAGTAGGGGACTAGCGGGAGGGACAGATACGCAGTATTTT
NA,TRBV28,NA,TRBJ1-2,CASTQTALYGYTF,TGTGCCAGCACTCAGACAGCCCTCTATGGCTACACCTTC
NA,TRBV28,few,TRBJ2-3,CASSLTDTQYF,TGTGCCAGCTCGCTCACAGATACGCAGTATTTT
NA,TRBV25-1,NA,TRBJ2-6,CASTPGANVLTF,TGTGCCAGCACCCCTGGGGCCAACGTCCTGACTTTC
NA,TRBV9,NA,TRBJ2-3,CASSVVEGYGTDTQYF,TGTGCCAGCAGCGTAGTCGAGGGGTACGGCACAGATACGCAGTATTTT
TRBD2,TRBV5-1,once,TRBJ2-2,CASSFSGANTGELFF,TGCGCCAGCAGCTTTAGCGGGGCGAACACCGGGGAGCTGTTTTTT